These 14 T cell receptor beta chains were sequenced from one sample in a study of regulatory T cells in long-lasting Graves disease (dated by TCRdb to the early 2020s). What the time point label conveys for this sample: newly diagnosed GD, antithyroid drugs for less than 3 months. RNA was extracted from PBMCs in TRIzol for both TCR sequencing and RNA sequencing. Library preparation used multiplex PCR. TCRdb shows the sequencer as Illumina HiSeq 4000. iRepertoire HTBI primers and Arm-PCR amplification of CDR3 regions were used to construct TCR beta libraries. The public reads were reprocessed in TCRdb via fastp at Q25 and MiXCR, keeping in-frame beta chains. Duplicate CDR3 protein sequences are folded into a single record with the most common DNA and genes. A total of 350,000 to 500,000 distinct CDR3 sequences appear in this sample, around 15% of them only once. The ten most abundant clones make up around a tenth of the sample.

The same sample was also used in a study of T cells in Graves' hyperthyroidism and ophthalmopathy.

The specimen comprised peripheral blood mononuclear cells (PBMCs), sampled at new diagnosis, from a patient treated with antithyroid drugs. Receptors were obtained from a woman younger than 45 with Graves disease. Donor details come from another sample of the same person, matched by shared clones.

The sample holds a few counts of this clonotype. The junction departs from germline at one end; a sequencing error may be responsible. This rearrangement joins TRBV3-1 to TRBJ1-1; the D gene is possibly TRBD1 (6 bases). The CDR3 consists of 14 residues. Germline CDR1 and CDR2: LGHDT and YNNKEL (reference sequence). The CDR3 region has the DNA TGTGCCAGCAGCCAAGGGGGGCGTGGGACTGAAGCTTCCTTT. Translating gives CASSQGGRGTEASF.

This clonotype was recorded a few times. For the CDR3, the DNA is TGCAGTGCTCCCGACTCCGGGACAGGACCCTACGAGCAGTACTTC. Amino acids: CSAPDSGTGPYEQYF. This sequence joins TRBV20-1 and TRBJ2-7, with 8 bases that match TRBD1. The CDR3 extends over 15 amino acids. V was clipped by 5 bases and J by 2 bases; unmatched bases: 11. CDR1 and CDR2 from the germline V gene are DFQATT and SNEGSKA (reference sequence).

This clonotype came up a few times. This rearrangement joins TRBV2 to TRBJ2-3; perhaps TRBD2 as D (5 bases). This CDR3 region has 18 residues. The V end was cut by 6 bases, the J end by 5 bases, with 27 bases between. The germline V gene encodes CDR1 SNHLY and CDR2 FYNNEI. For the CDR3, the DNA is TGTGCCAGCAGCACTCGGCGAGGGTACTACCCGCGGAAAGATACGCAGTATTTT. This codes for CASSTRRGYYPRKDTQYF.

In its sample, this clonotype was seen once. The chain recombines TRBV11-2 with TRBJ2-1, with 13 bases identical to TRBD2. Near its end, the DNA agrees better with TRBJ2-7, so the J call may be wrong. This CDR3 is built from 17 residues. Germline lookup yields CDR1 SGHAT and CDR2 FQNNGV. CDR3 nucleotide sequence: TGTGCCAGCAGCCCTGGTCGTGGACTAGCGGGAGTGTACGAGCAGTACTTC. Encoded protein: CASSPGRGLAGVYEQYF.

V and J are TRBV19 and TRBJ2-3; 12 bases line up with TRBD2. V trimming: 10 bases; J trimming: 5 bases; junction bases outside the gene matches: 7. Germline-derived CDR1 and CDR2 are LNHDA and SQIVND (reference sequence). The CDR3 extends over 14 amino acids. CDR3 protein: CATAGTSGRDTQYF. As DNA, the CDR3 is TGTGCCACGGCAGGGACTAGCGGGCGAGATACGCAGTATTTT.

This clonotype was counted at least ten times. This chain connects TRBV11-2 to TRBJ2-1, with TRBD2 identical over 8 bases. Germline CDR1 reads SGHAT; CDR2 reads FQNNGV. The CDR3 spans 15 residues. The J segment lost 7 bases and the V segment lost 5 bases, leaving 10 bases of the junction unmatched. CDR3 loop: CASSHFGTSHNEQFF. In DNA form, the CDR3 reads TGTGCCAGCAGCCATTTCGGGACTAGTCATAATGAGCAGTTCTTC.

This clonotype was seen at least ten times. V gene TRBV28 combines with J gene TRBJ1-1; D is perhaps TRBD1 (5 bases). This CDR3 has 12 residues. Per germline, CDR1 MDHEN and CDR2 SYDVKM. V was clipped by 10 bases and J by 9 bases, with 18 bases between them. CDR3 in amino acids: CATASGTAKAFF. The CDR3 DNA reads as TGTGCCACCGCATCCGGGACGGCGAAAGCTTTCTTT.

The chain employs TRBV15 and TRBJ1-3, with D unresolved. Germline CDR1 reads LNHNV; CDR2 reads YYDKDF (reference sequence). Trimming shortened V by 3 bases and J by 0 bases, and 9 bases separated the two germline ends. The CDR3 totals 15 residues. The CDR3 DNA is TGTGCCACCAGCAGGGGAGATGACTCTGGAAACACCATATATTTT. Encoded protein: CATSRGDDSGNTIYF.

Worth noting for this clonotype: This clone may be a read error of a much larger clone one base away. The V gene is TRBV11-2, the J gene TRBJ2-2; no clear D gene. Germline-derived CDR1 and CDR2 are SGHAT and FQNNGV. This CDR3 is 14 amino acids long. CDR3 nucleotide sequence: TGTGCCGGCAGCCTAGTGAGAGGTACCGGGGAGCTGTTTTTT. Its translation is CAGSLVRGTGELFF.

This clonotype was seen ten or more times. This chain joins TRBV18 and TRBJ2-1; D may be TRBD2 (6 bases). Germline V lookup: CDR1 KGHSH, CDR2 LQKENI. The germline V and J ends were trimmed by 3 bases and 14 bases, with 14 bases remaining between them. The CDR3 has 12 residues. CDR3 sequence: CASSPGTVGEFF. In nucleotides, the CDR3 is TGTGCCAGCTCACCCGGGACTGTTGGGGAGTTCTTC.

This clonotype was seen more than once but under ten times. The rearrangement links TRBV4-2 to TRBJ2-7, with 11 bases that match TRBD2. The CDR3 runs to 17 residues. V dropped 2 bases and J dropped 1; count of bases not matched to a gene: 7. Germline V gene data show CDR1 as LGHNA and CDR2 as YNFKEQ. CDR3 residues: CASSQKGGTSGSYEQYF. The CDR3 DNA sequence: TGTGCCAGCAGCCAAAAGGGGGGGACTAGCGGTTCCTACGAGCAGTACTTC.

This clonotype was found many times. The chain joins TRBV27 to TRBJ1-1; D is possibly TRBD1 (6 bases). Germline assignment: CDR1 MNHEY and CDR2 SMNVEV (reference sequence). CDR3 length equals 15 residues. The V end was cut by 7 bases, the J end by 1 base, with 16 bases between. This CDR3 is CASIEGTGRNTEAFF. The CDR3 DNA follows: TGTGCCAGCATCGAAGGTACAGGGAGGAACACTGAAGCTTTCTTT.

The sample holds many counts of this clonotype. This CDR3 is CASSSTGMAAGANVLTF. The CDR3 nucleotides are TGTGCCAGCAGTTCAACAGGGATGGCAGCTGGGGCCAACGTCCTGACTTTC. This chain connects TRBV28 to TRBJ2-6, with TRBD1 as a possible D gene (6 bases). This CDR3 has 17 residues. V was trimmed by 4 bases and J by 2 bases, leaving 15 bases between them. Germline lookup yields CDR1 MDHEN and CDR2 SYDVKM.

This sequence joins TRBV3-1 and TRBJ1-5; the D is unclear. The V and J ends lost 6 bases and 7 bases respectively, with 13 bases between them. The germline V gene encodes CDR1 LGHDT and CDR2 YNNKEL (reference sequence). The CDR3 contains 13 residues. CDR3 in DNA: TGTGCCAGCAGAGAAGGCGTCTACCAGCCCCAGCATTTT. Translating it yields CASREGVYQPQHF.